The subject of this entry is one T cell receptor beta chain. Its antigen is undetermined. The data belong to a study of PD-1 blockade in classical Hodgkin lymphoma. Study summary: It was nivolumab at 3 mg/kg, given intravenously every 2 weeks, that patients received.

Produced via immunoSEQ multiplex PCR; TCRdb's table is partial and in-frame only. The sample lists around 60,000 clones; 70% to 90% were seen once. Trimming pared 0 bases from V and 6 bases from J, leaving 13 bases between. This CDR3 is built from 15 residues. CDR1 and CDR2 from the germline V gene are SGHRS and YFSETQ. The sample's time point: cycle 4 day 1 (C4D1), after 5 to 7 weeks of nivolumab. With no exception, relapse followed autologous stem cell transplantation in all patients, and brentuximab vedotin exposure varied. Whole-study findings and limits: Newly diagnosed patients were reported to exhibit reduced baseline TCR diversity relative to healthy donors.

This chain connects TRBV5-1 to TRBJ1-5; D is unclear. This TCR was recovered from a human donor with classical Hodgkin lymphoma. Sequenced material: peripheral blood mononuclear cells (PBMCs), taken before the fourth cycle of nivolumab. CDR3 residues: CASSLGPLDGQPQHF. CDR3 DNA: TGCGCCAGCAGCTTGGGACCCCTTGACGGTCAGCCCCAGCATTTT.